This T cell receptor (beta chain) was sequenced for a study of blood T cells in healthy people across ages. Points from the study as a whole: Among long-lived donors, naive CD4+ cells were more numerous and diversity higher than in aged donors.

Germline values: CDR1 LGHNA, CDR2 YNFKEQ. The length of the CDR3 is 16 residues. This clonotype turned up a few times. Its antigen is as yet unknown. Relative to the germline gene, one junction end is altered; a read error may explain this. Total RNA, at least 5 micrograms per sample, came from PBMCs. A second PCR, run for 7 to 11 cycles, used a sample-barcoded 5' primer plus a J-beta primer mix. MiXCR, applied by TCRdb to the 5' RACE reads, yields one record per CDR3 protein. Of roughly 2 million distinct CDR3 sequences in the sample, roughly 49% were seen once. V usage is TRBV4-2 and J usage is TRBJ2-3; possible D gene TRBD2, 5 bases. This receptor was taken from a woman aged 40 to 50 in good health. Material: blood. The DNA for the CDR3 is TGCGCCAGCAGCCAAGGTCCTAGCTCTAGCACAGATACGCAGTATTTT. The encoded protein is CASSQGPSSSTDTQYF.